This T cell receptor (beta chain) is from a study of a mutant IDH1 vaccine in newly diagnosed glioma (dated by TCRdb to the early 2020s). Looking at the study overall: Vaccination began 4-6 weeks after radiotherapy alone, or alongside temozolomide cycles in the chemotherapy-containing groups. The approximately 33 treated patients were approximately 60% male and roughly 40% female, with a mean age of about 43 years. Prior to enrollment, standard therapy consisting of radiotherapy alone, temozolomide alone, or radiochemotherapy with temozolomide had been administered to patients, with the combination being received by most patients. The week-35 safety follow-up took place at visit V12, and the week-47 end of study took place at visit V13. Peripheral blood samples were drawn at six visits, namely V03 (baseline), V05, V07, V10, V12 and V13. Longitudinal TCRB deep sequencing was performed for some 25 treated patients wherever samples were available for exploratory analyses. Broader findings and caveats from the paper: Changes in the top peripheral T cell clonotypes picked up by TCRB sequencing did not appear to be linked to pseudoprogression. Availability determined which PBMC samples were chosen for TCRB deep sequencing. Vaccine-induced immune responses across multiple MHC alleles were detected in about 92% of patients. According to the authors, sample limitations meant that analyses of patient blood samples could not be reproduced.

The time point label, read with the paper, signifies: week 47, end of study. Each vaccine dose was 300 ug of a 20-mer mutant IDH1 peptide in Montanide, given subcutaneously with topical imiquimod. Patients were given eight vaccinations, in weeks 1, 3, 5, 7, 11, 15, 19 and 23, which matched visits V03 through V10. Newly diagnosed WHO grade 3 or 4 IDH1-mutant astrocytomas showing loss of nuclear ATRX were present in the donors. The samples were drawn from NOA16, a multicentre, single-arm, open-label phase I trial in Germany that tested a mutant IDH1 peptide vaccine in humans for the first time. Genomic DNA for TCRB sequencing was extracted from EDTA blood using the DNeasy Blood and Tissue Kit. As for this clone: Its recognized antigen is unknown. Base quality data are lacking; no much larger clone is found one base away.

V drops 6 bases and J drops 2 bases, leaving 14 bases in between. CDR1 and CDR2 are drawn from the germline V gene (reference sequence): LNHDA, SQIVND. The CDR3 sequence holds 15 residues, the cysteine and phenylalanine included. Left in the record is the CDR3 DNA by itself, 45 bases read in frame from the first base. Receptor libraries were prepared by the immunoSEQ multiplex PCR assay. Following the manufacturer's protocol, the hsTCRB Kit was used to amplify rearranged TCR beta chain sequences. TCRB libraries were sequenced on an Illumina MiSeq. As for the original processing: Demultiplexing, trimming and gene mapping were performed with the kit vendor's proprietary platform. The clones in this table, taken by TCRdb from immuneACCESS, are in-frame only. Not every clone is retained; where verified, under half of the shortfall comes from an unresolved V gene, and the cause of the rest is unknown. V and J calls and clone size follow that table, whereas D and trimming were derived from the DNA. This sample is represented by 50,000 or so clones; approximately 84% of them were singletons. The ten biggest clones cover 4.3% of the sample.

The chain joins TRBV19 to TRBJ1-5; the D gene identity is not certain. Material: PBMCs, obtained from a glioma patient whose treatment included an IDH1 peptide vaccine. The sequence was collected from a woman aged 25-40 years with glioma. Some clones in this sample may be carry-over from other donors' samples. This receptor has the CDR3 CASRSRQRGNQPQHF. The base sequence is TGTGCCAGTAGATCCCGGCAGAGGGGCAATCAGCCCCAGCATTTT.